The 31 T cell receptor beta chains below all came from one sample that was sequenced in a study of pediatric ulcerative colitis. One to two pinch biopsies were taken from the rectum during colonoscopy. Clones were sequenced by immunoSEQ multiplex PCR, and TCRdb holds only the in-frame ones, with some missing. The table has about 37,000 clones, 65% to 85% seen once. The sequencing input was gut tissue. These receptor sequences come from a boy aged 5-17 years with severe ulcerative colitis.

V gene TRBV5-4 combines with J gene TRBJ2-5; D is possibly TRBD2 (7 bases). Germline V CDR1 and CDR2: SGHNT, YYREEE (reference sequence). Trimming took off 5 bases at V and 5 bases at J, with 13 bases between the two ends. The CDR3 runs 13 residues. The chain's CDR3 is CASSPGGRETQYF. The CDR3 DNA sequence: TGTGCCAGCAGTCCCGGGGGGCGGGAGACCCAGTACTTC.

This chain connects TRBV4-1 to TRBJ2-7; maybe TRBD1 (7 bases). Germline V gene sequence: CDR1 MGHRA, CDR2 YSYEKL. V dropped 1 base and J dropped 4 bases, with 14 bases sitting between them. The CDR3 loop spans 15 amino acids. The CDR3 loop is CASSQGSAGGYEQYF. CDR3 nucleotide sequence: TGCGCCAGCAGCCAAGGGTCGGCAGGGGGGTACGAGCAGTACTTC.

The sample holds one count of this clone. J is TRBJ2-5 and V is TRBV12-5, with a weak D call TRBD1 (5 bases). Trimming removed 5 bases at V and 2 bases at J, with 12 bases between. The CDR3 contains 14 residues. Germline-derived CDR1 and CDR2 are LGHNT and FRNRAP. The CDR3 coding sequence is TGTGCTAGTGGTCCAGGGCGGCCACAAGAGACCCAGTACTTC. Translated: CASGPGRPQETQYF.

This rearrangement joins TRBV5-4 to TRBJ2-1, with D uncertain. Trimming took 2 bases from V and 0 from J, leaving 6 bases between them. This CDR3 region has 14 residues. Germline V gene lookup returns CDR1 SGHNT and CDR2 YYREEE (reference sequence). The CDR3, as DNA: TGTGCCAGCAGCTTTGGTAGCTCCTACAATGAGCAGTTCTTC. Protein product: CASSFGSSYNEQFF.

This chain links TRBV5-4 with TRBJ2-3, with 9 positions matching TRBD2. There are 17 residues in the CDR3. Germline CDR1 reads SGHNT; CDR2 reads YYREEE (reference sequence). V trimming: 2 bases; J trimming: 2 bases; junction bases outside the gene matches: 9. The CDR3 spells CASSFSTSGGLTDTQYF. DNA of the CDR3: TGTGCCAGCAGCTTCTCGACTAGCGGAGGCCTCACAGATACGCAGTATTTT.

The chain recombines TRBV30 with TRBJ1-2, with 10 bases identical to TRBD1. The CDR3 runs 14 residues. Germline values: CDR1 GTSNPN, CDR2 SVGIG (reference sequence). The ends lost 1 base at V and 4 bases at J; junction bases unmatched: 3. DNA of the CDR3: TGTGCCTGGAGTGGGGGACAGGGGATCTATGGCTACACCTTC. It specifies CAWSGGQGIYGYTF. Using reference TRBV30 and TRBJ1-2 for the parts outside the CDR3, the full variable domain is SQTIHQWPATLVQPVGSPLSLECTVEGTSNPNLYWYRQAAGRGLQLLFYSVGIGQISSEVPQNLSASRPQDRQFILSSKKLLLSDSGFYLCAWSGGQGIYGYTFGSGTRLTVV.

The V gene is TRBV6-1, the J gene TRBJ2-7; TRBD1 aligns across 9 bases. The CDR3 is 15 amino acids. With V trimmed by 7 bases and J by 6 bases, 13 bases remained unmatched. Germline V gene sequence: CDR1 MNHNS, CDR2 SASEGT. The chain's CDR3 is CASIPPGQGFSEQYF. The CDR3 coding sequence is TGTGCCAGCATACCGCCGGGACAGGGTTTCTCCGAGCAGTACTTC.

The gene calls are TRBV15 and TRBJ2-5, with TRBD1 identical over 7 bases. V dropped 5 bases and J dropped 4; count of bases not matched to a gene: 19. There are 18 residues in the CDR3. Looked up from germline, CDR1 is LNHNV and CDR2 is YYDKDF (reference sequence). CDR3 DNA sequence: TGTGCCACCAGCCGCCGGGTGTTAGGGGGCGCCCTTCGAGAGACCCAGTACTTC. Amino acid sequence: CATSRRVLGGALRETQYF.

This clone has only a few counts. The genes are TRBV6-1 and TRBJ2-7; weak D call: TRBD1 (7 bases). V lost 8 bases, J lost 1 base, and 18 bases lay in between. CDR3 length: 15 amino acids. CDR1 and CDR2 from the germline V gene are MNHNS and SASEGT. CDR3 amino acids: CASRSQGGASYEQYF. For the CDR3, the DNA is TGTGCCAGCCGTTCCCAGGGGGGAGCTTCCTACGAGCAGTACTTC.

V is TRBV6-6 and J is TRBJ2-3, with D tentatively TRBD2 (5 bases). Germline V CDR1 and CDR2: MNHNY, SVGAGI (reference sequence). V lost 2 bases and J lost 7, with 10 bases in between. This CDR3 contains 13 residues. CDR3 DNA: TGTGCCAGCAGTTACAGTCGAGGGAATACGCAGTATTTT. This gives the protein CASSYSRGNTQYF.

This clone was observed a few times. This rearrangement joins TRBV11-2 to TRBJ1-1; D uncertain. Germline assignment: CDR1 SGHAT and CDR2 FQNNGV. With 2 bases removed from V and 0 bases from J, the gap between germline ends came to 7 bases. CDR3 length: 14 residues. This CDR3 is CASSLPAMNTEAFF. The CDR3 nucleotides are TGTGCCAGCAGCTTACCAGCAATGAACACTGAAGCTTTCTTT.

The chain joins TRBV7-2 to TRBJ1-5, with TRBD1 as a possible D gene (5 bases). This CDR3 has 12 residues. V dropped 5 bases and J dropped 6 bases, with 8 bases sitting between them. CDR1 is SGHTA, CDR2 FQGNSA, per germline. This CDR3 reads CASSPQGQPQHF. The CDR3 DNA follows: TGTGCCAGCAGCCCCCAGGGTCAGCCCCAGCATTTT.

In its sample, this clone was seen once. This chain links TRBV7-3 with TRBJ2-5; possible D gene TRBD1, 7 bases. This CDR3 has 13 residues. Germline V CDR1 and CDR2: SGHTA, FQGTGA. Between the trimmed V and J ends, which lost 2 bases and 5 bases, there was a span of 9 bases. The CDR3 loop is CASSLSGGETQYF. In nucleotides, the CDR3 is TGTGCCAGCAGCTTATCAGGGGGGGAGACCCAGTACTTC. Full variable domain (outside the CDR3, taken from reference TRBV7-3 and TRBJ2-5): GAGVSQTPSNKVTEKGKYVELRCDPISGHTALYWYRQSLGQGPEFLIYFQGTGAADDSGLPNDRFFAVRPEGSVSTLKIQRTERGDSAVYLCASSLSGGETQYFGPGTRLLVL.

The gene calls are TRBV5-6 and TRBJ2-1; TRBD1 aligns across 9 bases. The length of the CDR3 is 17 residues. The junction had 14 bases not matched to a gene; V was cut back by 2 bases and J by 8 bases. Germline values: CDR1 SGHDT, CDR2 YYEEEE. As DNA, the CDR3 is TGTGCCAGCAGCTTAAACAGGGGGCCACAAAATCGCGATGAGCAGTTCTTC. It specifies CASSLNRGPQNRDEQFF.

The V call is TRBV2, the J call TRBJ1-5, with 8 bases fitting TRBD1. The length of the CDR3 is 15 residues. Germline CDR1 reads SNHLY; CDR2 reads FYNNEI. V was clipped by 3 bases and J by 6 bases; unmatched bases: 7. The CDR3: CASSDRTGGSQPQHF. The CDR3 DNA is TGTGCCAGCAGTGATAGAACAGGGGGAAGTCAGCCCCAGCATTTT.

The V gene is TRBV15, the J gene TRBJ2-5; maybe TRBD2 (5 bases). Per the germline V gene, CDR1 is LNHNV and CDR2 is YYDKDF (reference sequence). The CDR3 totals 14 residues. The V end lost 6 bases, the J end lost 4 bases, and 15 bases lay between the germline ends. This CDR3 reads CATSPHGGGETQYF. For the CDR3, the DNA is TGTGCCACCAGTCCCCACGGAGGAGGAGAGACCCAGTACTTC. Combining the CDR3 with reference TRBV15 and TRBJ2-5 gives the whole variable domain DAMVIQNPRYQVTQFGKPVTLSCSQTLNHNVMYWYQQKSSQAPKLLFHYYDKDFNNEADTPDNFQSRRPNTSFCFLDIRSPGLGDTAMYLCATSPHGGGETQYFGPGTRLLVL.

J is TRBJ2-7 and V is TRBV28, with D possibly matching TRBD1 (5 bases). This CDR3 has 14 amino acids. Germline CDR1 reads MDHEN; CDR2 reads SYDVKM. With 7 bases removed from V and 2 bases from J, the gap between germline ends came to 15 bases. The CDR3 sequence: CASMRRQGAYEQYF. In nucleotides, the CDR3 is TGTGCCAGCATGCGGCGGCAGGGCGCCTACGAGCAGTACTTC.

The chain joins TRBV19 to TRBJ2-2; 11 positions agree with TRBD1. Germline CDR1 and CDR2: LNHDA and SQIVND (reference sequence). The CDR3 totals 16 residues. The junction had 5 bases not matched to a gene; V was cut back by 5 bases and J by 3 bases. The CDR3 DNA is TGTGCCAGTAGTCGGACAGGGGGCGCGTACACCGGGGAGCTGTTTTTT. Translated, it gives CASSRTGGAYTGELFF.

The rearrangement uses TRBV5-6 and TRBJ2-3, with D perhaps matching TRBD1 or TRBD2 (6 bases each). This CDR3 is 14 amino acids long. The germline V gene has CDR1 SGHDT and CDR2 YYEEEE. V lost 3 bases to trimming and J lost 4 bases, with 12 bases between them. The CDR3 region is CASSWEDSSDTQYF. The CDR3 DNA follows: TGTGCCAGCAGCTGGGAGGACAGCTCAGATACGCAGTATTTT.

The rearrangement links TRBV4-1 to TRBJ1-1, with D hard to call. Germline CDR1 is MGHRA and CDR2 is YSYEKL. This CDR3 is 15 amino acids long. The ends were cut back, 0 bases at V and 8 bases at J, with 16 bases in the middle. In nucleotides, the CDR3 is TGCGCCAGCAGCCAAGAAATTACCGGGCACCGCGAAGCTTTCTTT. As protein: CASSQEITGHREAFF.

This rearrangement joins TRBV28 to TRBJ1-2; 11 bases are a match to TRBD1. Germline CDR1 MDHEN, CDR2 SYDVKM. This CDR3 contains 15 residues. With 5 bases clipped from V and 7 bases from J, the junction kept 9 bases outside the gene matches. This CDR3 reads CASSGQGAFKGGYTF. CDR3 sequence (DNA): TGTGCCAGCAGTGGACAGGGGGCGTTCAAGGGTGGCTACACCTTC.

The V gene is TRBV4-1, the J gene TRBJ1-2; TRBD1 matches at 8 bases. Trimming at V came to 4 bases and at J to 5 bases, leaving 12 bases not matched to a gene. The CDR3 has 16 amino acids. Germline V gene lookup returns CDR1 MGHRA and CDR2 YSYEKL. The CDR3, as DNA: TGCGCCAGCAGCCCGCTCCAGGGGGCGGTGGAATATGGCTACACCTTC. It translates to CASSPLQGAVEYGYTF.

CDR3 nucleotide sequence: TGTGCCAGCAGCTTTCCGTACGGGACAAGAAACACTGAAGCTTTCTTT. It is translated as CASSFPYGTRNTEAFF. The chain is built from TRBV7-9 and TRBJ1-1; D is possibly TRBD1 (6 bases). Trimming pared 3 bases from V and 2 bases from J, leaving 16 bases between. The CDR3 is made up of 16 amino acids. Germline V gives CDR1 SEHNR, CDR2 FQNEAQ (reference sequence).

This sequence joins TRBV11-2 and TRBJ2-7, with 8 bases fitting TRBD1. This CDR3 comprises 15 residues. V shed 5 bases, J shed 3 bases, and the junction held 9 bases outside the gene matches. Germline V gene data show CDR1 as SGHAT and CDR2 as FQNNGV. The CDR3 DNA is TGTGCCAGCAGCGGCCGGGACAGGACCCTCTACGAGCAGTACTTC. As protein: CASSGRDRTLYEQYF.

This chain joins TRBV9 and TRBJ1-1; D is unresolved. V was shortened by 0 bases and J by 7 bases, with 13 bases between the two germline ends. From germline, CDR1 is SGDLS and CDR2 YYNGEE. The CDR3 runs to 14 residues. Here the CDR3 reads CASSVGEGLREAFF. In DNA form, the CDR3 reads TGTGCCAGCAGCGTAGGAGAGGGCTTACGTGAAGCTTTCTTT.

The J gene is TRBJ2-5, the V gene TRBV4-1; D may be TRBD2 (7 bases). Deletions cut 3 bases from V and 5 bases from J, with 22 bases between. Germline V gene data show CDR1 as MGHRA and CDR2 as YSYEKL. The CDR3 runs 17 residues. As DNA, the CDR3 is TGCGCCAGCAGCCAGGTAGTTGGAGACGGGGGGCAGGAGACCCAGTACTTC. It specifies CASSQVVGDGGQETQYF.

CDR3 sequence reads: CASSSGTEGYNEQFF. As DNA, the CDR3 is TGTGCCAGCAGCTCCGGGACTGAGGGCTACAATGAGCAGTTCTTC. The rearrangement uses TRBV7-3 and TRBJ2-1; maybe TRBD2 (6 bases). CDR1 and CDR2 (germline): SGHTA, FQGTGA. Trimming removed 4 bases at V and 3 bases at J, with 13 bases between. The CDR3 is 15 amino acids.

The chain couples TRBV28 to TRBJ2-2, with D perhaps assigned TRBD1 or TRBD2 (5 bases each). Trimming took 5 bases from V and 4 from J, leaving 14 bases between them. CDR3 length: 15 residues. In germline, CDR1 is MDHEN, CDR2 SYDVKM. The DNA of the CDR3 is TGTGCCAGCAGTCCCTCGGGACCGAGCACCGGGGAGCTGTTTTTT. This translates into CASSPSGPSTGELFF.

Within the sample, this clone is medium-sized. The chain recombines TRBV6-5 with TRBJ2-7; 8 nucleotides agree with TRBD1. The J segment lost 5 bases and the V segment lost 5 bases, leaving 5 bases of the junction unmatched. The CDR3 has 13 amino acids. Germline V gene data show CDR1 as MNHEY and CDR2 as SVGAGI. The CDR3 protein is CASSHDRGDEQYF. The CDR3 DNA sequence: TGTGCCAGCAGTCACGACAGGGGAGACGAGCAGTACTTC.

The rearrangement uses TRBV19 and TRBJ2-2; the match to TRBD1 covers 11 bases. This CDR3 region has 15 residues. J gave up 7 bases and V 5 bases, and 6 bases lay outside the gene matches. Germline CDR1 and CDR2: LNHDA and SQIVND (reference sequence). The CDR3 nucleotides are TGTGCCAGTAGTTGGACAGGGGGCATGGGCGGGGAGCTGTTTTTT. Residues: CASSWTGGMGGELFF.

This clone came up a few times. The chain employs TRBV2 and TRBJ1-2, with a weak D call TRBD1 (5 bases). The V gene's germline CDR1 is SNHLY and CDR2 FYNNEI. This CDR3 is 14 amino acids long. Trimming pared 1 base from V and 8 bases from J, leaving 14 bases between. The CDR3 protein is CASSEGFQGRGYTF. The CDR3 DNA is TGTGCCAGCAGTGAAGGTTTTCAGGGCAGGGGCTACACCTTC.